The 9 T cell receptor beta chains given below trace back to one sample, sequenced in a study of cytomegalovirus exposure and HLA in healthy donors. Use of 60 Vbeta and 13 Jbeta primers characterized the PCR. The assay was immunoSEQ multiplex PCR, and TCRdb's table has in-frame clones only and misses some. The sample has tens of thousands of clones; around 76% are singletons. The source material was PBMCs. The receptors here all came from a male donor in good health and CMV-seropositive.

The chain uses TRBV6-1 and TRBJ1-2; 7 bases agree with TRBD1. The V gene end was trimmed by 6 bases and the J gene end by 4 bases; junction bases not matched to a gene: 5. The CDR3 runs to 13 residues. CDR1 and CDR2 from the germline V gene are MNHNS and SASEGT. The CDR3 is CASSTGVGYGYTF. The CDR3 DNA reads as TGTGCCAGCAGCACAGGGGTAGGCTATGGCTACACCTTC.

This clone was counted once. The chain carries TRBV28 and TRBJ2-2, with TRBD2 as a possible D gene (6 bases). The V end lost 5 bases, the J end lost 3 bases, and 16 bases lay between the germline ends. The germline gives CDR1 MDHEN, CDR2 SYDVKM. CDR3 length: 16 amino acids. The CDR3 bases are TGTGCCAGCAGTCCCTTCGGCAGGGAGGACACCGGGGAGCTGTTTTTT. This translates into CASSPFGREDTGELFF.

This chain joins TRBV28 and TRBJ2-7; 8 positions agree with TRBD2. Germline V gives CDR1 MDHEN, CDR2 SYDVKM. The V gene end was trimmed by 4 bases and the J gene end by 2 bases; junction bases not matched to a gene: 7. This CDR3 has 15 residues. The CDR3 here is CASSSAGGGPYEQYF. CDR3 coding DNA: TGTGCCAGCAGTTCCGCCGGGGGGGGTCCCTACGAGCAGTACTTC.

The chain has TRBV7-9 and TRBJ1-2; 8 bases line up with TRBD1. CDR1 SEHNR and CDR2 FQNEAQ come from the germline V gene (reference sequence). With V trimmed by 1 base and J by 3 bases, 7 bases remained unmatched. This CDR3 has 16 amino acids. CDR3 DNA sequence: TGTGCCAGCAGCTTAGGGGGTTCGGGACAGGACTATGGCTACACCTTC. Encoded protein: CASSLGGSGQDYGYTF.

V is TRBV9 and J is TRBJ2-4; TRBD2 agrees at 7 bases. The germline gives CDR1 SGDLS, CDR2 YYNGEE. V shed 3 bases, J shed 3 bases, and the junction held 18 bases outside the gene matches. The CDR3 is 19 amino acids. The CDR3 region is CASSASTLGGGLNKNIQYF. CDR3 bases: TGTGCCAGCAGCGCATCTACTTTGGGGGGGGGTCTCAACAAAAACATTCAGTACTTC.

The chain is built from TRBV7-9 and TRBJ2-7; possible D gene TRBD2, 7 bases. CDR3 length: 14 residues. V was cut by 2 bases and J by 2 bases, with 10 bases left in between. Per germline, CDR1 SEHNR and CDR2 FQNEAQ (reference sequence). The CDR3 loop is CASSLLRGPYEQYF. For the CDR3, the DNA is TGTGCCAGCAGCTTACTGCGGGGGCCCTACGAGCAGTACTTC.

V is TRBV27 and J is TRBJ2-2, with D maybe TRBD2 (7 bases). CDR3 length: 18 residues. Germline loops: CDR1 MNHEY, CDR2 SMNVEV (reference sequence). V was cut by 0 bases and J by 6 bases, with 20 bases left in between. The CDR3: CASSLSSFRGGAPGELFF. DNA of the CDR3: TGTGCCAGCAGTTTATCGTCTTTTAGGGGGGGCGCACCCGGGGAGCTGTTTTTT.

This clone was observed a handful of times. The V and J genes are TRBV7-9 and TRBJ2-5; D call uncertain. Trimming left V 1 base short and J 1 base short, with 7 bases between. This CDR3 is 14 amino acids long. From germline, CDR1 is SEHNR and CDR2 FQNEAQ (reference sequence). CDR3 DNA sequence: TGTGCCAGCAGCTTAGGACTCGCCCAAGAGACCCAGTACTTC. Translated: CASSLGLAQETQYF.

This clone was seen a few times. CDR3 residues: CASSELGQGNTGELFF. The CDR3 nucleotides read TGTGCCAGCAGTGAACTCGGACAGGGGAACACCGGGGAGCTGTTTTTT. V is TRBV25-1 and J is TRBJ2-2; 8 bases fit TRBD1. Trimming at V came to 2 bases and at J to 1 base, leaving 3 bases not matched to a gene. The CDR3 spans 16 residues. From germline, CDR1 is MGHDK and CDR2 SYGVNS.